Listed below are T cell receptor beta chains from one sample, sequenced in a study of cytomegalovirus exposure and HLA in healthy donors. Assay used: immunoSEQ multiplex PCR; TCRdb lists only in-frame clones, some missing. Listed are 150,000 to 250,000 clones; less than 0.9% falls within the top ten. What was sequenced was PBMCs. These receptors originate from a boy aged 5-17 years in good health and CMV-seronegative. Each CDR3 is given with its conserved first and last residue. Each record gives: D gene, V gene, J gene, CDR3 protein, CDR3 DNA. A D gene is named only where the DNA matches it firmly.

D: TRBD1
V: TRBV9
J: TRBJ1-2
CDR3: CASSVEQGGGYTF
DNA: TGTGCCAGCAGCGTAGAACAGGGGGGTGGCTACACCTTC

D: TRBD1
V: TRBV5-1
J: TRBJ1-1
CDR3: CASSDPTGGSTEAFF
DNA: TGCGCCAGCAGCGACCCGACAGGGGGCTCCACTGAAGCTTTCTTT

D: .
V: TRBV9
J: TRBJ2-2
CDR3: CASKQGAGTGELFF
DNA: TGTGCCAGCAAACAGGGAGCTGGCACCGGGGAGCTGTTTTTT

D: TRBD2
V: TRBV5-1
J: TRBJ2-4
CDR3: CASSLGLAGGLDIQYF
DNA: TGCGCCAGCAGCTTGGGGCTAGCGGGGGGGCTAGACATTCAGTACTTC

D: .
V: TRBV10-1
J: TRBJ2-3
CDR3: CASSEPGQSSTDTQYF
DNA: TGCGCCAGCAGTGAGCCAGGACAGTCTTCCACAGATACGCAGTATTTT

D: .
V: TRBV6-5
J: TRBJ2-2
CDR3: CASSGGQNTGELFF
DNA: TGTGCCAGCAGCGGGGGGCAGAACACCGGGGAGCTGTTTTTT

D: TRBD1
V: TRBV23-1
J: TRBJ1-1
CDR3: CASSHKGQLEAFF
DNA: TGCGCCAGCAGTCATAAGGGACAGCTTGAAGCTTTCTTT

D: TRBD1
V: TRBV7-6
J: TRBJ1-1
CDR3: CASSPLGWTGVGSEAFF
DNA: TGTGCCAGCAGTCCTCTGGGGTGGACAGGGGTGGGCTCTGAAGCTTTCTTT

D: .
V: TRBV11-2
J: TRBJ1-5
CDR3: CASSFGGQPQHF
DNA: TGTGCCAGCAGCTTCGGGGGGCAGCCCCAGCATTTT

D: TRBD1
V: TRBV27
J: TRBJ2-1
CDR3: CASNDRASYNEQFF
DNA: TGTGCCAGCAACGACAGGGCTTCCTACAATGAGCAGTTCTTC

D: TRBD1
V: TRBV9
J: TRBJ1-5
CDR3: CASSGTGSNQPQHF
DNA: TGTGCCAGCAGCGGGACAGGGAGCAATCAGCCCCAGCATTTT

D: TRBD1
V: TRBV2
J: TRBJ1-2
CDR3: CASRVQGIYGYTF
DNA: TGTGCCAGCAGGGTACAGGGGATCTATGGCTACACCTTC

D: .
V: TRBV9
J: TRBJ2-7
CDR3: CASSVSQVSSYEQYF
DNA: TGTGCCAGCAGCGTAAGCCAGGTGAGCTCCTACGAGCAGTACTTC

D: .
V: TRBV14
J: TRBJ2-2
CDR3: CASSQDSGVLFGELFF
DNA: TGTGCCAGCAGCCAAGATTCCGGGGTCCTCTTCGGGGAGCTGTTTTTT

D: TRBD1
V: TRBV7-2
J: TRBJ2-7
CDR3: CASSLAEAGGNEQYF
DNA: TGTGCCAGCAGCTTAGCGGAGGCAGGGGGCAACGAGCAGTACTTC

D: .
V: TRBV27
J: TRBJ1-1
CDR3: CASSLSTVSNTEAFF
DNA: TGTGCCAGCAGTTTATCCACAGTATCGAACACTGAAGCTTTCTTT

D: .
V: TRBV30
J: TRBJ2-7
CDR3: CAWSVYRERTYEQYF
DNA: TGTGCCTGGAGTGTATACAGGGAAAGGACCTACGAGCAGTACTTC

D: TRBD2
V: TRBV7-9
J: TRBJ2-3
CDR3: CASSSSGRGSDTQYF
DNA: TGTGCCAGCAGCTCTTCTGGGCGGGGGTCTGATACGCAGTATTTT

D: .
V: TRBV4-1
J: TRBJ1-5
CDR3: CASSHPGKTGNQPQHF
DNA: TGCGCCAGCAGCCATCCAGGGAAGACGGGCAATCAGCCCCAGCATTTT

D: .
V: TRBV6-5
J: TRBJ2-1
CDR3: CASSPGQSYNEQFF
DNA: TGTGCCAGCAGTCCGGGACAATCATACAATGAGCAGTTCTTC

D: TRBD2
V: TRBV5-1
J: TRBJ2-1
CDR3: CASSDINLAGDYNEQFF
DNA: TGCGCCAGCAGCGATATTAACCTAGCGGGGGACTACAATGAGCAGTTCTTC

D: TRBD1
V: TRBV9
J: TRBJ1-1
CDR3: CASSVDGQGGASTEAFF
DNA: TGTGCCAGCAGCGTAGACGGACAGGGAGGTGCGAGCACTGAAGCTTTCTTT

D: TRBD1
V: TRBV10-3
J: TRBJ1-1
CDR3: CAISVDREIGEAFF
DNA: TGTGCCATCAGCGTGGACAGGGAAATAGGTGAAGCTTTCTTT

D: TRBD1
V: TRBV18
J: TRBJ2-3
CDR3: CASSPRQGMDTQYF
DNA: TGTGCCAGCTCACCACGACAGGGGATGGATACGCAGTATTTT

D: TRBD1
V: TRBV5-1
J: TRBJ1-2
CDR3: CASSDGTGGEGYTF
DNA: TGCGCCAGCAGCGACGGGACAGGGGGCGAAGGCTACACCTTC

D: .
V: TRBV6-4
J: TRBJ2-3
CDR3: CASSDEAGDTQYF
DNA: TGTGCCAGCAGTGATGAGGCAGGGGATACGCAGTATTTT

D: .
V: TRBV4-2
J: TRBJ2-7
CDR3: CASSQEGGSGSYEQYF
DNA: TGTGCCAGCAGCCAAGAAGGAGGGTCGGGGTCCTACGAGCAGTACTTC

D: .
V: TRBV5-1
J: TRBJ2-7
CDR3: CASSSPGTGSYEQYF
DNA: TGCGCCAGCAGCAGCCCCGGGACTGGCTCCTACGAGCAGTACTTC

D: TRBD2
V: TRBV4-2
J: TRBJ2-7
CDR3: CASSQDRGGGAYEQYF
DNA: TGTGCCAGCAGCCAAGATCGGGGCGGGGGGGCCTACGAGCAGTACTTC

D: TRBD1
V: TRBV30
J: TRBJ1-4
CDR3: CAWSTGTDNEKLFF
DNA: TGTGCCTGGAGTACGGGGACAGATAATGAAAAACTGTTTTTT

D: TRBD1
V: TRBV27
J: TRBJ1-2
CDR3: CASSSPGQTYGYTF
DNA: TGTGCCAGCAGTTCCCCGGGACAGACCTATGGCTACACCTTC

D: TRBD1
V: TRBV5-1
J: TRBJ2-7
CDR3: CASSLTGGHYEQYF
DNA: TGCGCCAGCAGCCTGACAGGGGGACACTACGAGCAGTACTTC

D: TRBD1
V: TRBV6-5
J: TRBJ1-5
CDR3: CASSSTGTGVNQPQHF
DNA: TGTGCCAGCAGTTCGACCGGGACAGGGGTCAATCAGCCCCAGCATTTT

D: .
V: TRBV5-8
J: TRBJ1-4
CDR3: CASSLGSGSNEKLFF
DNA: TGTGCCAGCAGCTTGGGTTCAGGTTCTAATGAAAAACTGTTTTTT

D: TRBD1
V: TRBV7-9
J: TRBJ1-2
CDR3: CASSLSDRVDYGYTF
DNA: TGTGCCAGCAGCTTATCGGACAGGGTCGACTATGGCTACACCTTC

D: TRBD1
V: TRBV11-2
J: TRBJ1-2
CDR3: CASSSTGVWRNGYTF
DNA: TGTGCCAGCAGCTCGACAGGGGTTTGGAGGAATGGCTACACCTTC

D: .
V: TRBV2
J: TRBJ2-7
CDR3: CASSEGPYYEQYF
DNA: TGTGCCAGCAGCGAGGGTCCATACTACGAGCAGTACTTC

D: TRBD1
V: TRBV30
J: TRBJ2-7
CDR3: CAWQIRGQGFYEQYF
DNA: TGTGCCTGGCAGATCAGGGGACAGGGTTTTTACGAGCAGTACTTC

D: TRBD1
V: TRBV6-6
J: TRBJ2-7
CDR3: CASSDRASSYEQYF
DNA: TGTGCCAGCAGTGACAGGGCCAGCTCCTACGAGCAGTACTTC

D: .
V: TRBV15
J: TRBJ1-4
CDR3: CATSRGQVATNEKLFF
DNA: TGTGCCACCAGCAGAGGACAGGTCGCAACTAATGAAAAACTGTTTTTT

D: TRBD1
V: TRBV5-1
J: TRBJ1-6
CDR3: CASSSDRGFSPLHF
DNA: TGCGCCAGCAGCTCTGACAGGGGTTTTTCACCCCTCCACTTT

D: TRBD1
V: TRBV9
J: TRBJ1-3
CDR3: CASSVATGTGNTIYF
DNA: TGTGCCAGCAGCGTAGCGACAGGGACGGGAAACACCATATATTTT